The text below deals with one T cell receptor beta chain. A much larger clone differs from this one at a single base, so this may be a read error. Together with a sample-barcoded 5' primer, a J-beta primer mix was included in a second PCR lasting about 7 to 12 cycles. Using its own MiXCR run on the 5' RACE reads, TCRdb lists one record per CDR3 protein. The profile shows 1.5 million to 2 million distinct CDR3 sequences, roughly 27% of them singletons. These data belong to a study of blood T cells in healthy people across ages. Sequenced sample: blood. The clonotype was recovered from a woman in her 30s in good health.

CDR3 sequence reads: CASSVYSGGFRETQYF. CDR3 sequence (DNA): TGTGCCAGCAGCGTATACAGCGGGGGGTTCCGGGAGACCCAGTACTTC. V and J are TRBV9 and TRBJ2-4; TRBD2 aligns across 9 bases. The J call is doubtful: the DNA matches TRBJ2-5 better. CDR3 length: 16 amino acids. Germline V gene lookup returns CDR1 SGDLS and CDR2 YYNGEE.